This entry lists 26 T cell receptor beta chains sequenced from one sample in a study of cytomegalovirus exposure and HLA in healthy donors. Both 60 Vbeta primers and 13 Jbeta primers went into the PCR. Profiled with immunoSEQ multiplex PCR; TCRdb holds only in-frame clones, not every one. The table shows approximately 130,000 clones, with about 78% occurring only once. What was sequenced was PBMCs. These receptors were obtained from a human donor in good health.

The chain couples TRBV6-6 to TRBJ1-5, with a weak D call TRBD1 (6 bases). The germline V gene encodes CDR1 MNHNY and CDR2 SVGAGI (reference sequence). Deletions cut 2 bases from V and 7 bases from J, with 15 bases between. The CDR3 loop spans 15 amino acids. CDR3 coding DNA: TGTGCCAGCAGTTACCAGTCCACAGGGCGGCAGCCCCAGCATTTT. This codes for CASSYQSTGRQPQHF.

The chain is built from TRBV5-8 and TRBJ1-5, with D possibly TRBD1 on 5 matching bases. In germline, CDR1 is SGHTS, CDR2 YDEGEE. The CDR3 is 15 amino acids. Trimming stripped 1 base from V and 4 bases from J, with 12 bases between. This CDR3 is CASSLYVGGNQPQHF. The DNA of the CDR3 is TGTGCCAGCAGCTTGTACGTGGGGGGAAATCAGCCCCAGCATTTT.

This chain connects TRBV5-4 to TRBJ2-3; TRBD2 matches 10 bases. V lost 1 base, J lost 5 bases, and 4 bases stayed unmatched. This CDR3 spans 15 amino acids. Germline V gives CDR1 SGHNT, CDR2 YYREEE (reference sequence). The CDR3 loop is CASSLPSGRGDTQYF. The CDR3 DNA reads as TGTGCCAGCAGCTTGCCAAGCGGGAGGGGAGATACGCAGTATTTT.

This clone was observed a few times. Other DNA sequences within the sample encode an identical CDR3. The V and J genes are TRBV5-1 and TRBJ1-1; TRBD1 matches at 7 bases. Germline-derived CDR1 and CDR2 are SGHRS and YFSETQ. With V trimmed by 1 base and J by 4 bases, 7 bases remained unmatched. The CDR3 is 15 amino acids. CDR3 DNA sequence: TGCGCCAGCAGCTTGACAACAGGGGTGGGCACTGAAGCTTTCTTT. This gives the protein CASSLTTGVGTEAFF.

A single count supports this clone. The V gene is TRBV27, the J gene TRBJ2-7, with 10 bases identical to TRBD1. Unmatched junction bases numbered 2, after V lost 3 bases and J lost 3 bases. The CDR3 has 14 residues. CDR1 and CDR2 from the germline V gene are MNHEY and SMNVEV (reference sequence). Here the CDR3 reads CASSFRTGGYEQYF. The CDR3 region has the DNA TGTGCCAGCAGTTTCAGGACAGGGGGCTACGAGCAGTACTTC.

J is TRBJ2-3 and V is TRBV6-4; D remains unclear. This CDR3 is 15 amino acids long. Trimming shortened V by 5 bases and J by 2 bases, and 14 bases separated the two germline ends. Germline V CDR1 and CDR2: MRHNA, SNTAGT. The CDR3 here is CASSPGGGVTDTQYF. As DNA, the CDR3 is TGTGCCAGCAGTCCCGGCGGCGGAGTCACAGATACGCAGTATTTT.

A word on this clone: An end of the junction differs from the germline gene, which may be a read error. The chain couples TRBV6-1 to TRBJ2-7, with 8 bases fitting TRBD2. The CDR3 is 15 residues long. Germline lookup yields CDR1 MNHNS and CDR2 SASEGT. As DNA, the CDR3 is TGTGCCAGTTTCTCCAGTCCGGGAGGGGCCTACGAGCAGTGCTTC. This sequence encodes CASFSSPGGAYEQCF.

The V call is TRBV7-3, the J call TRBJ2-5, with D unclear. V lost 3 bases to trimming and J lost 1 base, with 6 bases between them. CDR3 length: 13 residues. Per the germline V gene, CDR1 is SGHTA and CDR2 is FQGTGA. CDR3 sequence: CASSFGSQETQYF. The CDR3 coding sequence is TGTGCCAGCAGCTTCGGGTCCCAAGAGACCCAGTACTTC.

The genes are TRBV7-2 and TRBJ1-6, with a tentative D call TRBD1 (6 bases). V shed 5 bases and J shed 13 bases, with 15 bases lying between them. Germline V gene sequence: CDR1 SGHTA, CDR2 FQGNSA. There are 13 residues in the CDR3. The CDR3 loop is CASSPTGQSPLHF. CDR3 bases: TGTGCCAGCAGCCCCACCGGACAGTCCCCCCTCCACTTT.

The J gene is TRBJ2-7, the V gene TRBV6-6; weak D call: TRBD2 (6 bases). Trimming shortened V by 6 bases and J by 0 bases, and 9 bases separated the two germline ends. The CDR3 is made up of 13 amino acids. The germline gives CDR1 MNHNY, CDR2 SVGAGI (reference sequence). CDR3 DNA: TGTGCCAGCAGCTCCGGGGGCTCCTACGAGCAGTACTTC. Translated: CASSSGGSYEQYF.

The V and J genes are TRBV2 and TRBJ2-3, with D maybe TRBD1 (5 bases). The CDR3 runs to 14 residues. Trimming removed 11 bases at V and 3 bases at J, with 18 bases between. Germline assignment: CDR1 SNHLY and CDR2 FYNNEI. The CDR3 here is CAHKRAGWTDTQYF. The CDR3 nucleotides read TGTGCCCATAAGAGAGCAGGGTGGACAGATACGCAGTATTTT. The whole variable domain, filled in from reference TRBV2 and TRBJ2-3, reads EPEVTQTPSHQVTQMGQEVILRCVPISNHLYFYWYRQILGQKVEFLVSFYNNEISEKSEIFDDQFSVERPDGSNFTLKIRSTKLEDSAMYFCAHKRAGWTDTQYFGPGTRLTVL.

The chain joins TRBV13 to TRBJ2-1, with a possible D match to TRBD1 (6 bases). This CDR3 is built from 22 residues. V was pared by 5 bases and J by 2 bases, with 34 bases between. Germline V gene sequence: CDR1 PRHDT, CDR2 FYEKMQ (reference sequence). The CDR3 region is CASSSYAAPGPTVKGAYNEQFF. DNA for the CDR3: TGTGCCAGCAGCAGTTACGCCGCCCCGGGACCGACCGTAAAGGGGGCCTACAATGAGCAGTTCTTC.

This clone has just one count. The chain links TRBV5-8 to TRBJ1-1, with 7 bases matching TRBD1. Per the germline V gene, CDR1 is SGHTS and CDR2 is YDEGEE. Losses at the gene ends were 4 bases for V and 0 bases for J; bases not matched to a gene: 6. This CDR3 has 15 amino acids. The chain's CDR3 is CASSLRGTVNTEAFF. The CDR3 nucleotides read TGTGCCAGCAGCCTGAGGGGGACAGTGAACACTGAAGCTTTCTTT.

The chain uses TRBV19 and TRBJ1-1; TRBD1 matches at 10 bases. Germline lookup yields CDR1 LNHDA and CDR2 SQIVND (reference sequence). V shed 5 bases and J 1 base; nucleotides not matched to a gene: 4. The CDR3 runs 15 residues. CDR3 loop: CASSADRGSNTEAFF. CDR3 in DNA: TGTGCCAGTAGTGCGGACAGGGGGTCGAACACTGAAGCTTTCTTT.

This clone was seen only once. This chain links TRBV5-6 with TRBJ1-2; 7 positions agree with TRBD1. Germline assignment: CDR1 SGHDT and CDR2 YYEEEE. The junction had 11 bases not matched to a gene; V was cut back by 4 bases and J by 8 bases. This CDR3 has 14 amino acids. The CDR3 region is CASSAPTGLKGYTF. The CDR3 DNA reads TGTGCCAGCAGCGCTCCGACAGGGCTTAAGGGCTACACCTTC.

This clone was detected once. The V gene is TRBV9, the J gene TRBJ2-5, with 15 nucleotides matching TRBD2. V shed 3 bases, J shed 5 bases, and the junction held 2 bases outside the gene matches. This CDR3 has 15 amino acids. Germline V lookup: CDR1 SGDLS, CDR2 YYNGEE. Here the CDR3 DNA reads TGTGCCAGCAGCGCAGGGACTAGCGGGGGGGAGACCCAGTACTTC. Translated: CASSAGTSGGETQYF.

This sequence joins TRBV5-1 and TRBJ2-5; D unresolved. The V and J ends lost 5 bases and 5 bases respectively, with 4 bases between them. Per germline, CDR1 SGHRS and CDR2 YFSETQ. CDR3 size: 10 residues. CDR3 region: CASSPETQYF. CDR3 nucleotides: TGCGCCAGCAGTCCTGAGACCCAGTACTTC.

The chain combines TRBV28 with TRBJ1-5; no firm D call. Trimming took 3 bases from V and 6 from J, leaving 12 bases between them. The CDR3 sequence is 14 residues long. CDR1 is MDHEN and CDR2 is SYDVKM in the germline V gene. The CDR3 DNA follows: TGTGCCAGCAGTTTCCCCGTACCGGGTCAGCCCCAGCATTTT. Translated, it gives CASSFPVPGQPQHF.

This clone turned up a few times. This chain connects TRBV2 to TRBJ2-5; TRBD1 is a possible D gene (5 bases). The V gene lost 0 bases and the J gene lost 4 bases, with 9 bases spanning the gap. From germline, CDR1 is SNHLY and CDR2 FYNNEI. The CDR3 covers 14 residues. CDR3 sequence reads: CASSEAQGLETQYF. DNA of the CDR3: TGTGCCAGCAGTGAAGCGCAGGGATTAGAGACCCAGTACTTC.

J is TRBJ2-1 and V is TRBV5-1, with D possibly being TRBD2 (5 bases). The CDR3 sequence is 13 residues long. Germline-derived CDR1 and CDR2 are SGHRS and YFSETQ. V lost 4 bases and J lost 10, with 15 bases in between. In DNA, the CDR3 is TGCGCCAGCAGCGGCACACTAGGCCGGGAGCAGTTCTTC. This sequence encodes CASSGTLGREQFF.

On this clone: The germline gene is not matched at one end of the junction; a read error may be the cause. The chain has TRBV7-9 and TRBJ2-7, with D perhaps TRBD1 (6 bases). The length of the CDR3 is 13 residues. Germline V lookup: CDR1 SEHNR, CDR2 FQNEAQ (reference sequence). The CDR3 is CSSSLQGGYEQYF. The CDR3 coding sequence is TGTTCCAGCAGCCTACAGGGTGGGTACGAGCAGTACTTC.

V gene TRBV5-1 combines with J gene TRBJ2-5; 8 positions match TRBD1. This CDR3 has 15 residues. With 4 bases clipped from V and 5 bases from J, the junction kept 10 bases outside the gene matches. The V gene's germline CDR1 is SGHRS and CDR2 YFSETQ. The CDR3 is CASSPGQGPRETQYF. CDR3 DNA: TGCGCCAGCAGCCCCGGACAGGGCCCCAGGGAGACCCAGTACTTC.

The genes are TRBV23-1 and TRBJ2-7, with unresolved D. TRBV23-1 is sorted into the ORF group, with uncertain function. The CDR3 consists of 16 residues. V was pared by 0 bases and J by 0 bases, with 12 bases between. The chain's CDR3 is CASSQSEHAGSYEQYF. The DNA of the CDR3 is TGCGCCAGCAGTCAATCAGAGCATGCAGGCTCCTACGAGCAGTACTTC.

CDR3 nucleotide sequence: TGTGCCAGCAGCCGTTTTTCAGGGTGGGACTATGGCTACACCTTC. This encodes CASSRFSGWDYGYTF. V is TRBV14 and J is TRBJ1-2; perhaps TRBD1 as D (5 bases). Germline V gene data show CDR1 as SGHDN and CDR2 as FVKESK. The germline V and J ends were trimmed by 4 bases and 3 bases, with 15 bases remaining between them. CDR3 size: 15 residues. Full variable domain (missing parts from reference TRBV14 and TRBJ1-2): EAGVTQFPSHSVIEKGQTVTLRCDPISGHDNLYWYRRVMGKEIKFLLHFVKESKQDESGMPNNRFLAERTGGTYSTLKVQPAELEDSGVYFCASSRFSGWDYGYTFGSGTRLTVV.

This rearrangement joins TRBV19 to TRBJ1-2, with 9 nucleotides matching TRBD1. Trimming removed 4 bases from V and 5 bases from J; junction bases left unmatched: 17. The CDR3 is 18 residues long. CDR1 and CDR2 (germline): LNHDA, SQIVND (reference sequence). In nucleotides, the CDR3 is TGTGCCAGTAGTAACCTAGTTGGACAGGGGCGAAAGATATATGGCTACACCTTC. It codes for CASSNLVGQGRKIYGYTF.

This clone was recorded a few times. V gene TRBV5-5 combines with J gene TRBJ2-3; D possibly corresponds to TRBD1 (6 bases). The CDR3 is made up of 14 amino acids. Per the germline V gene, CDR1 is SGHKS and CDR2 is YYEKEE (reference sequence). With 7 bases removed from V and 6 bases from J, the gap between germline ends came to 18 bases. The CDR3 DNA reads as TGTGCCAGCGTACCCCCAGGGGCTGTCGATACGCAGTATTTT. This translates into CASVPPGAVDTQYF.